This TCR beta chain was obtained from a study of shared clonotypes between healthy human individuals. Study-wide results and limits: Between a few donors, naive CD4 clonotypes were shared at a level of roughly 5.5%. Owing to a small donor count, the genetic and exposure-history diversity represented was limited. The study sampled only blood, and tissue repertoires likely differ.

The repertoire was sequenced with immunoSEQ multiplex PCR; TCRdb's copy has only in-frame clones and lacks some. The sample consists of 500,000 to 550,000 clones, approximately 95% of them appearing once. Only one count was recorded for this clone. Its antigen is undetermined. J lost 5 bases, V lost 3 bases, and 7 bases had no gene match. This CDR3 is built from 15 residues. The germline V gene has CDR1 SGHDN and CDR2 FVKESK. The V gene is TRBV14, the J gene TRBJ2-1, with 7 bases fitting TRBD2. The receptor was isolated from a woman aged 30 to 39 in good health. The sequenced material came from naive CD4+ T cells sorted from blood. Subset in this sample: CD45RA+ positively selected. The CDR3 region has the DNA TGTGCCAGCAGCCAGGTCTCTAGCGGAAACAATGAGCAGTTCTTC. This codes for CASSQVSSGNNEQFF.